The T cell receptor (beta chain) under discussion was sequenced for a study of cytomegalovirus exposure and HLA in healthy donors. Sequencing was performed with immunoSEQ multiplex PCR; in TCRdb, only in-frame clones are kept and a portion is missing. The sample has over 200,000 clones, around 88% seen once. Germline V gene lookup returns CDR1 MGHDK and CDR2 SYGVNS. This CDR3 contains 15 residues. Trimming took off 3 bases at V and 1 base at J, with 12 bases between the two ends. The validation cohort, a group of over a hundred subjects, included the donors and was separate from the roughly 670-subject first cohort.

The source of this sequence is a woman aged 18-29 years in good health and CMV-seronegative. The sample comprised PBMCs. This chain connects TRBV25-1 to TRBJ1-1; D remains unclear. CDR3 in DNA: TGTGCCAGCAGTGAGGGGTTGGGAGGGAACACTGAAGCTTTCTTT. It encodes CASSEGLGGNTEAFF.